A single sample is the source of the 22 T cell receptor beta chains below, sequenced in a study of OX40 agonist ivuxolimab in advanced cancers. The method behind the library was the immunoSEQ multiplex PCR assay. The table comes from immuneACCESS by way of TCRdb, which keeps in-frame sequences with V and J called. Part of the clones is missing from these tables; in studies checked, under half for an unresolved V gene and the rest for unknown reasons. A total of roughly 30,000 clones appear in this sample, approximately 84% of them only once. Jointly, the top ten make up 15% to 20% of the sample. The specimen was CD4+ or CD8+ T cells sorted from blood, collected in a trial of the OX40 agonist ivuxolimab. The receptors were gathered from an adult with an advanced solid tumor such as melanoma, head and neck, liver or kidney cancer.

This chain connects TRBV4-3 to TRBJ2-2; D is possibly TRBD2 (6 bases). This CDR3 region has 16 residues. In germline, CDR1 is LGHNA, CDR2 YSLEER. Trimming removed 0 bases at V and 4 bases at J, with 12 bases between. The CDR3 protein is CASSQDSGALTGELFF. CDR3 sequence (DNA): TGCGCCAGCAGCCAAGACTCGGGAGCGCTCACCGGGGAGCTGTTTTTT.

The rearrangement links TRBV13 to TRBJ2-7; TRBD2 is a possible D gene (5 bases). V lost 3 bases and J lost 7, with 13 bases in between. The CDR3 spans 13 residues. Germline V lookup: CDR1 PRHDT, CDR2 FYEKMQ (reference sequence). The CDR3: CASSFALTGEQYF. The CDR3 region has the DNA TGTGCCAGCAGCTTCGCCCTGACGGGAGAGCAGTACTTC. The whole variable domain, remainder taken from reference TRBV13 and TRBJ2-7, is AAGVIQSPRHLIKEKRETATLKCYPIPRHDTVYWYQQGPGQDPQFLISFYEKMQSDKGSIPDRFSAQQFSDYHSELNMSSLELGDSALYFCASSFALTGEQYFGPGTRLTVT.

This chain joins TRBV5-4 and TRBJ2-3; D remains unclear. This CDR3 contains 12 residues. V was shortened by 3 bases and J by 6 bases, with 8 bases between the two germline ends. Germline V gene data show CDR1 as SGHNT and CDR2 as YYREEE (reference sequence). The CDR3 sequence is CASSWVGDTQYF. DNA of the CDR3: TGTGCCAGCAGCTGGGTCGGGGATACGCAGTATTTT. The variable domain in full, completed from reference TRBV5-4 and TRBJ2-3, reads ETGVTQSPTHLIKTRGQQVTLRCSSQSGHNTVSWYQQALGQGPQFIFQYYREEENGRGNFPPRFSGLQFPNYSSELNVNALELDDSALYLCASSWVGDTQYFGPGTRLTVL.

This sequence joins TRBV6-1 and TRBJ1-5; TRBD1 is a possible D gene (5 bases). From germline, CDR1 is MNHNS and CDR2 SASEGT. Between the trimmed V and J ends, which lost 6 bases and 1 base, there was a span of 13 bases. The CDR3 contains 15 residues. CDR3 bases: TGTGCCAGCAGGGTCGCGGGGGTAAGCAATCAGCCCCAGCATTTT. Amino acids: CASRVAGVSNQPQHF.

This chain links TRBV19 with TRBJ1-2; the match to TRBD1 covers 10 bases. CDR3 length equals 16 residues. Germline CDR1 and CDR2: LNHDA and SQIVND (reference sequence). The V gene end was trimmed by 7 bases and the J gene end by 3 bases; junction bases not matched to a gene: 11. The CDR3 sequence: CASNPSSGTGDYGYTF. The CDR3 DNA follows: TGTGCCAGTAACCCATCTTCCGGGACAGGGGACTATGGCTACACCTTC.

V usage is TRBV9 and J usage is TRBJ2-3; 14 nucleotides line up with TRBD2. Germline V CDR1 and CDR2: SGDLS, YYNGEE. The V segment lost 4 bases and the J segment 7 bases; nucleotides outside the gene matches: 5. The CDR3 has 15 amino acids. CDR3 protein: CASSLTSGGAHTQYF. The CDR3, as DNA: TGTGCCAGCAGCCTGACTAGCGGGGGGGCCCATACGCAGTATTTT.

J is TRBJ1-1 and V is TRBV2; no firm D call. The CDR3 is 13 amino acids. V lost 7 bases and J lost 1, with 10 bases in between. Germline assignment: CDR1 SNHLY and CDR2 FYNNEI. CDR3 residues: CASMDGPNTEAFF. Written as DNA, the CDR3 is TGTGCCAGCATGGACGGCCCGAACACTGAAGCTTTCTTT.

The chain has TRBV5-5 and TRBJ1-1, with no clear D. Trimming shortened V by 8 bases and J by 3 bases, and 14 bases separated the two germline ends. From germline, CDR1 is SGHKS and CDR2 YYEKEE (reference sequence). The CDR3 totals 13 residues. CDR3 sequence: CASSRESYTEAFF. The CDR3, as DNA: TGTGCCAGTTCCAGAGAAAGTTACACTGAAGCTTTCTTT.

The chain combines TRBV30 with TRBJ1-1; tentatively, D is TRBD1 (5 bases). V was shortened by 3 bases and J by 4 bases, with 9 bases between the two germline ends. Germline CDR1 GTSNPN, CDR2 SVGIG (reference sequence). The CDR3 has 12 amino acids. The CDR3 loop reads CAWSSGTTEAFF. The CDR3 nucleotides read TGTGCCTGGAGCTCCGGGACCACTGAAGCTTTCTTT.

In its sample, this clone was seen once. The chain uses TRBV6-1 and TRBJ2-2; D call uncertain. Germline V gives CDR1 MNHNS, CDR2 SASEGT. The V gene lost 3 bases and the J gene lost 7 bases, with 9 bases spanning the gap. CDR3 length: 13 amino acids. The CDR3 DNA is TGTGCCAGCAGTGAGATCGGAGTCGGGGAGCTGTTTTTT. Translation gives CASSEIGVGELFF.

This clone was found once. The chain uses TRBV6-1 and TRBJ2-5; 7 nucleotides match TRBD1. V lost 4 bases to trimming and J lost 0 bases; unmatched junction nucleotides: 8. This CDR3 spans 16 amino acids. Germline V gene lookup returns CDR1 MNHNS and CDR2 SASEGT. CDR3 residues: CASSVYRGLYQETQYF. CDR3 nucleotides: TGTGCCAGCAGTGTTTACAGGGGCTTATACCAAGAGACCCAGTACTTC.

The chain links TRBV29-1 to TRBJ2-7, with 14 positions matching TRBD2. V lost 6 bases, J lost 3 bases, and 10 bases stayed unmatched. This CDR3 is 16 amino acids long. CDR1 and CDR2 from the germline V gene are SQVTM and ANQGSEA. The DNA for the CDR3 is TGCAGCGTCGTAACCCCGGGACTAGCGGGAGTCTACGAGCAGTACTTC. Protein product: CSVVTPGLAGVYEQYF.

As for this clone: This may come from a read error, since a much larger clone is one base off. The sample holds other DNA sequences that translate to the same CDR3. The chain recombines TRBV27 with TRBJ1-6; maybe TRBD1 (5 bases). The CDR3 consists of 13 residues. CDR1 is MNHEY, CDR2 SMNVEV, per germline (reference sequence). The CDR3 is CASSIGTGSPLHF. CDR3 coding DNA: TGCGCCAGCAGTATCGGGACCGGTTCACCCCTCCACTTT.

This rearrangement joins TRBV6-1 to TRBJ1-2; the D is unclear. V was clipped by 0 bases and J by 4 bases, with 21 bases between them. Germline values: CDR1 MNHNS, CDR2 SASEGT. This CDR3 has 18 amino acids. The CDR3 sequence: CASSEAPVPLHSLYGYTF. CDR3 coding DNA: TGTGCCAGCAGTGAAGCGCCCGTCCCACTCCACTCTCTCTATGGCTACACCTTC.

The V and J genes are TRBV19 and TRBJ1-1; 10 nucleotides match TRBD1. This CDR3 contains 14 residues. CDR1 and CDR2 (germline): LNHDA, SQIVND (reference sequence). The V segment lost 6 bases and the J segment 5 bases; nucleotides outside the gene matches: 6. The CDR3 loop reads CASSPTGGGTEAFF. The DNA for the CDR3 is TGTGCCAGTAGCCCGACAGGGGGCGGGACTGAAGCTTTCTTT.

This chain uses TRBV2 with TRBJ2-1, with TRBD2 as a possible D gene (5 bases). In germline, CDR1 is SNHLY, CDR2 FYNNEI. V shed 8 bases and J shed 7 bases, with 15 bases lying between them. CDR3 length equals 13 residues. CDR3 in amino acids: CASCDEGWNEQFF. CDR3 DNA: TGTGCCAGCTGCGATGAGGGTTGGAATGAGCAGTTCTTC.

The chain's CDR3 is CASSFGGLGYEQYF. CDR3 DNA: TGTGCCAGCAGCTTTGGAGGCCTAGGGTACGAGCAGTACTTC. This chain joins TRBV11-2 and TRBJ2-7, with a weak D call TRBD2 (5 bases). The V gene's germline CDR1 is SGHAT and CDR2 FQNNGV. This CDR3 spans 14 amino acids. Trimming took off 3 bases at V and 4 bases at J, with 13 bases between the two ends.

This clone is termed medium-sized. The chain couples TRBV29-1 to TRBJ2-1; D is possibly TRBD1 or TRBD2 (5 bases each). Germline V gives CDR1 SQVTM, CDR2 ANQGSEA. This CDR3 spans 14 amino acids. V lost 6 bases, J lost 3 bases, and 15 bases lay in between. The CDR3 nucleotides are TGCAGCGTGGCCGGGACCGTGGACTACAATGAGCAGTTCTTC. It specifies CSVAGTVDYNEQFF.

The DNA of the CDR3 is TGTGCCAGCAGCGCCTCTAGCGGTGGGGGCACAGATACGCAGTATTTT. This sequence encodes CASSASSGGGTDTQYF. The chain employs TRBV7-9 and TRBJ2-3; 7 positions match TRBD2. The CDR3 consists of 16 residues. Germline V gene data show CDR1 as SEHNR and CDR2 as FQNEAQ (reference sequence). V lost 5 bases, J lost 1 base, and 9 bases stayed unmatched.

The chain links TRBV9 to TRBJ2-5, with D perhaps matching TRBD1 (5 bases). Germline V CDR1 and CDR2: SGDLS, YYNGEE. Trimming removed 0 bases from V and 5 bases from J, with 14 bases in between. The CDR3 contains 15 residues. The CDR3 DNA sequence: TGTGCCAGCAGCGTAGATTCTGGGGCGCGGGAGACCCAGTACTTC. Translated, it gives CASSVDSGARETQYF.

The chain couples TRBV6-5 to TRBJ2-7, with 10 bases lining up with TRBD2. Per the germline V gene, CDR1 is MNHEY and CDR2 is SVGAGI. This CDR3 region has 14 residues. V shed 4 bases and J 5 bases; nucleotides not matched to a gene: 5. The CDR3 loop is CASSSSGSSNEQYF. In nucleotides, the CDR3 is TGTGCCAGCAGTTCTAGCGGGAGTTCCAACGAGCAGTACTTC.

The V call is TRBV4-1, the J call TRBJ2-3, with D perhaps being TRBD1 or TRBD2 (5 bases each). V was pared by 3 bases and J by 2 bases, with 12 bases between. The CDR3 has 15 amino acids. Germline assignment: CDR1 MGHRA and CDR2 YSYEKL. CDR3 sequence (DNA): TGCGCCAGCAGCCATAGGGACGGATTCACAGATACGCAGTATTTT. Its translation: CASSHRDGFTDTQYF.